This T cell receptor (beta chain) was sequenced in a study of T cell repertoires in cytomegalovirus infection. One entry per CDR3 protein, called by TCRdb with MiXCR from the reads. Counted here are over 150,000 distinct CDR3 sequences, approximately 19% occurring once; the ten biggest clones make up about 2.9%. Findings and limits, study-wide: Carriers of CMV and the relevant HLA type were discriminated by public TCR beta frequency.

This clonotype occurred a few times. Its antigen is currently unknown. CDR3 size: 15 residues. From germline, CDR1 is MGHDK and CDR2 SYGVNS. V lost 2 bases to trimming and J lost 1 base, with 11 bases between them. Sequenced sample: PBMCs. This clonotype was obtained from a human donor in good health (CMV status not recorded). Some clones in this sample may be carry-over from other donors' samples. The V gene is TRBV25-1, the J gene TRBJ1-1, with a tentative D call TRBD1 (6 bases). In nucleotides, the CDR3 is TGTGCCAGCAGTGAAGCTGGACAGCCGAACACTGAAGCTTTCTTT. Encoded protein: CASSEAGQPNTEAFF.